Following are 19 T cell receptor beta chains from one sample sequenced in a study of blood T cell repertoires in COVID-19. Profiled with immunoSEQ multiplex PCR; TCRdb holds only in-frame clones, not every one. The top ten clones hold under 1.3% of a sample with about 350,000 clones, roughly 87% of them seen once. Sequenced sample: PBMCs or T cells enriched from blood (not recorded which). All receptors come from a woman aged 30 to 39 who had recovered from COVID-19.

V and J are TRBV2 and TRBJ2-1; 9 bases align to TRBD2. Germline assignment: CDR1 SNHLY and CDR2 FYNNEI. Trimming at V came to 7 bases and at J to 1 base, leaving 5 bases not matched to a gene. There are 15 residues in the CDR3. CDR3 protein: CASTRSGGSYNEQFF. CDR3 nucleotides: TGTGCCAGCACTCGAAGCGGGGGGTCCTACAATGAGCAGTTCTTC.

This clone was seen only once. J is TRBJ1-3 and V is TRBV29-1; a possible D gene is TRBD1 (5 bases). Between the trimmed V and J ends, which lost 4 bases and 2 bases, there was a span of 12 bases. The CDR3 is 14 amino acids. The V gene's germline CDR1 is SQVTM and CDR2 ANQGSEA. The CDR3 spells CSVAYRSPGNTIYF. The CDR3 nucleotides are TGCAGCGTTGCTTACAGGAGTCCTGGAAACACCATATATTTT. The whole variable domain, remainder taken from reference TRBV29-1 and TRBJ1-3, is SAVISQKPSRDICQRGTSLTIQCQVDSQVTMMFWYRQQPGQSLTLIATANQGSEATYESGFVIDKFPISRPNLTFSTLTVSNMSPEDSSIYLCSVAYRSPGNTIYFGEGSWLTVV.

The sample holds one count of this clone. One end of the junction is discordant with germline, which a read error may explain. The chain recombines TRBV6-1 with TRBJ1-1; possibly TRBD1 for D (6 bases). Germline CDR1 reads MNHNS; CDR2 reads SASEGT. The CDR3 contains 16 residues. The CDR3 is CVSSERAYRENTEAFF. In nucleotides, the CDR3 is TGTGTCAGCAGTGAAAGAGCTTACAGGGAGAACACTGAAGCTTTCTTT.

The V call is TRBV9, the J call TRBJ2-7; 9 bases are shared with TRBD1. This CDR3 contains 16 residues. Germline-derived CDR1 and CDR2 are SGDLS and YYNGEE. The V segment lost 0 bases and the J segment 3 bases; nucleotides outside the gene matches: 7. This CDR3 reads CASSVEPDRGFYEQYF. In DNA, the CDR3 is TGTGCCAGCAGCGTAGAACCGGACAGGGGATTCTACGAGCAGTACTTC. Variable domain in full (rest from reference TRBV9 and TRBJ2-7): DSGVTQTPKHLITATGQRVTLRCSPRSGDLSVYWYQQSLDQGLQFLIQYYNGEERAKGNILERFSAQQFPDLHSELNLSSLELGDSALYFCASSVEPDRGFYEQYFGPGTRLTVT.

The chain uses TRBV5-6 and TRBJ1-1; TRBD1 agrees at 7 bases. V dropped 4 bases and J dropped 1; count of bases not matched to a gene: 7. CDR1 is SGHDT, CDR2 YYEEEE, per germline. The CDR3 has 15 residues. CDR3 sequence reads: CASSPLQGPNTEAFF. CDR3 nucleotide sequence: TGTGCCAGCAGCCCCCTACAGGGGCCGAACACTGAAGCTTTCTTT.

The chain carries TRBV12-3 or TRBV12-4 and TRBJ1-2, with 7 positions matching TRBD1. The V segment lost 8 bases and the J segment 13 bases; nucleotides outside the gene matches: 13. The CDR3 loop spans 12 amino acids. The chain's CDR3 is CASATGTALLTF. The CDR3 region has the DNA TGTGCCAGCGCAACCGGGACAGCGCTCCTCACCTTC.

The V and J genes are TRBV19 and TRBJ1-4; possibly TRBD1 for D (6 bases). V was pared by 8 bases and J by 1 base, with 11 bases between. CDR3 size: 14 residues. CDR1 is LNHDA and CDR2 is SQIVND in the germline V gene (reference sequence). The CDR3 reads CASHNRVTNEKLFF. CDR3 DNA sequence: TGTGCCAGTCACAACAGGGTAACTAATGAAAAACTGTTTTTT.

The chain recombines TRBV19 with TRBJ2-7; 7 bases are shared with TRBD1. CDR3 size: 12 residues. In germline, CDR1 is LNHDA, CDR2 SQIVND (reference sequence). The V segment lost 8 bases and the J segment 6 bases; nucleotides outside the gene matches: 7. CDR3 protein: CASGETGREQYF. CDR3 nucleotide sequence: TGTGCCAGTGGGGAGACAGGGCGCGAGCAGTACTTC.

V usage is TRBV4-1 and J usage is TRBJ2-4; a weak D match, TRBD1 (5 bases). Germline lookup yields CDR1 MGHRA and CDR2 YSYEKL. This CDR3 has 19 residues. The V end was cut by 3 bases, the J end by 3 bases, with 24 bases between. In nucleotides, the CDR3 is TGCGCCAGCAGCCACCGGTCCGGGTCCCTAGGGGTAAGCAAAAACATTCAGTACTTC. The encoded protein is CASSHRSGSLGVSKNIQYF.

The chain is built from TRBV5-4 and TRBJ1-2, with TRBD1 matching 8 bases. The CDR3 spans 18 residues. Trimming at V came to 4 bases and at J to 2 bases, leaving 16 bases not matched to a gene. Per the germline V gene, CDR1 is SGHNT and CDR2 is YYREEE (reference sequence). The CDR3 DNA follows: TGTGCCAGCAGCCCCCCGGCAGGGGGCGATTCGAGGAACTATGGCTACACCTTC. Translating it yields CASSPPAGGDSRNYGYTF.

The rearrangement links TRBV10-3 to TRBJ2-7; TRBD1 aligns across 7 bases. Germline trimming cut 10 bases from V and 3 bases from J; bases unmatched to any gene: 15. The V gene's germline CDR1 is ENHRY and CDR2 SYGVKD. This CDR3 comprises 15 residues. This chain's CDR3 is CANDRKQGFVYEQYF. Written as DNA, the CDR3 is TGTGCCAACGACAGGAAACAGGGGTTTGTCTACGAGCAGTACTTC.

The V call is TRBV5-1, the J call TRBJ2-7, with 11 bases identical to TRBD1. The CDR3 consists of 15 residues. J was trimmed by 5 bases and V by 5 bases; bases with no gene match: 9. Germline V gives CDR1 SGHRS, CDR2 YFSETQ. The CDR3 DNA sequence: TGCGCCAGCAGATTGAATGGACAGGGGGCCGACGAGCAGTACTTC. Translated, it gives CASRLNGQGADEQYF.

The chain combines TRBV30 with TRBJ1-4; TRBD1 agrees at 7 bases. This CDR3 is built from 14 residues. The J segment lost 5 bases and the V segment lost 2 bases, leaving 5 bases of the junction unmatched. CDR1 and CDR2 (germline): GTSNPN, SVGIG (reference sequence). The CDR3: CAWSPGTANEKLFF. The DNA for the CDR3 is TGTGCCTGGAGTCCCGGGACAGCAAATGAAAAACTGTTTTTT.

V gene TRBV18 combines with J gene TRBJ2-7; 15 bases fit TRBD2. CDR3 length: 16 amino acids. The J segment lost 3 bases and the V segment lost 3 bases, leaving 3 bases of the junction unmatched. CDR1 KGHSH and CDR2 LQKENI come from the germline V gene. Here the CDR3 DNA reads TGTGCCAGCTCACCTTGGACTAGCGGGGGGGACTACGAGCAGTACTTC. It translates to CASSPWTSGGDYEQYF.

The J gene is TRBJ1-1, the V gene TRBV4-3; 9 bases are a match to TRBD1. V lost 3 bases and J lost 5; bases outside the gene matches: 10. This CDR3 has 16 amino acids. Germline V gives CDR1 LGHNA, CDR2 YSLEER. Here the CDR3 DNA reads TGCGCCAGCAGCCAGCCCGCCGGGACAGGGAGGACTGAAGCTTTCTTT. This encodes CASSQPAGTGRTEAFF.

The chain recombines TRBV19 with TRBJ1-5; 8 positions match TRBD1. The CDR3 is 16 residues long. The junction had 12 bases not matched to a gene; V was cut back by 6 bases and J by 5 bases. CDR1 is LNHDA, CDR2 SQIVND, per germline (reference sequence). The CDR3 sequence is CASSPMYQGAHQPQHF. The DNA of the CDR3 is TGTGCCAGTAGCCCTATGTATCAGGGGGCTCATCAGCCCCAGCATTTT.

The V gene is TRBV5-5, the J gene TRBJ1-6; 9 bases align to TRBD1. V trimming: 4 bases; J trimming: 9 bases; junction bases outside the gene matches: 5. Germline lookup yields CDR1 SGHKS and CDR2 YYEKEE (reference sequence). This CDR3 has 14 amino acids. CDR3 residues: CASSQQGAISPLHF. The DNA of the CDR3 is TGTGCCAGCAGCCAACAGGGGGCTATTTCACCCCTCCACTTT.

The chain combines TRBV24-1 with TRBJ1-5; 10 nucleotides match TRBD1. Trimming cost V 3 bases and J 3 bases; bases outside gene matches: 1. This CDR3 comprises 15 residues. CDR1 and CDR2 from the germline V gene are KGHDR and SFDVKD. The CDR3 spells CATSDGTGANQPQHF. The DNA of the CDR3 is TGTGCCACCAGTGATGGGACAGGGGCCAATCAGCCCCAGCATTTT.

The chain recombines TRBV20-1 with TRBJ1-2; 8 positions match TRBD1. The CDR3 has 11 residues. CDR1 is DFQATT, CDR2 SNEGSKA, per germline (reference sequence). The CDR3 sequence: CKPQGDSGYTF. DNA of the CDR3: TGCAAACCACAGGGGGACTCTGGCTACACCTTC.